Below, 8 T cell receptor beta chains from the same sample are listed, as sequenced in a study of shared clonotypes between healthy human individuals. Clones were read by immunoSEQ multiplex PCR, and TCRdb kept only the in-frame ones, dropping some. Among more than 1,200,000 clones listed, approximately 98.5% were seen once. The sequenced sample consisted of naive CD4+ T cells sorted from blood. As to subset: CD45RA+ positively selected. These receptors were obtained from a young man in good health.

This clone has a single count. The chain uses TRBV19 and TRBJ2-4; D unresolved. The V gene lost 5 bases and the J gene lost 2 bases, with 7 bases spanning the gap. This CDR3 is 13 amino acids long. The V gene's germline CDR1 is LNHDA and CDR2 SQIVND (reference sequence). The CDR3 here is CASSPPPKNIQYF. The CDR3 bases are TGTGCCAGTAGTCCCCCCCCCAAAAACATTCAGTACTTC. Full variable domain (remainder filled in from reference TRBV19 and TRBJ2-4): DGGITQSPKYLFRKEGQNVTLSCEQNLNHDAMYWYRQDPGQGLRLIYYSQIVNDFQKGDIAEGYSVSREKKESFPLTVTSAQKNPTAFYLCASSPPPKNIQYFGAGTRLSVL.

As to this clone: Different DNA sequences within this sample yield the same CDR3. The chain carries TRBV27 and TRBJ2-3; D remains ambiguous. The CDR3 loop spans 11 amino acids. V was pared by 8 bases and J by 4 bases, with 7 bases between. Germline CDR1 is MNHEY and CDR2 is SMNVEV (reference sequence). CDR3 protein: CASSLADTQYF. CDR3 coding DNA: TGTGCCAGCTCCCTGGCAGATACGCAGTATTTT.

J is TRBJ2-2 and V is TRBV28, with a weak D call TRBD2 (5 bases). V was trimmed by 6 bases and J by 1 base, leaving 12 bases between them. The length of the CDR3 is 15 residues. Germline V lookup: CDR1 MDHEN, CDR2 SYDVKM. CDR3 loop: CASSLRTLNTGELFF. DNA for the CDR3: TGTGCCAGCAGCCTCAGGACTCTGAACACCGGGGAGCTGTTTTTT.

V is TRBV5-4 and J is TRBJ2-5; D remains unclear. Germline CDR1 and CDR2: SGHNT and YYREEE (reference sequence). This CDR3 spans 13 amino acids. With 5 bases removed from V and 5 bases from J, the gap between germline ends came to 13 bases. The CDR3 sequence is CASSLRYVETQYF. The CDR3 DNA reads TGTGCCAGCAGTCTACGATATGTTGAGACCCAGTACTTC.

The chain recombines TRBV7-9 with TRBJ2-2; 8 bases match TRBD1. V gave up 3 bases and J gave up 6 bases; unmatched junction bases: 6. The CDR3 runs to 15 residues. Germline V lookup: CDR1 SEHNR, CDR2 FQNEAQ (reference sequence). The CDR3 nucleotides read TGTGCCAGCAGCTTGGAAGGACAGGGAGCCGGGGAGCTGTTTTTT. This codes for CASSLEGQGAGELFF.

The CDR3: CASSISGLVSEQFF. For the CDR3, the DNA is TGTGCCAGCAGCATATCGGGACTCGTGAGTGAGCAGTTCTTC. V is TRBV27 and J is TRBJ2-1, with a weak D call TRBD2 (6 bases). Trimming shortened V by 6 bases and J by 9 bases, and 18 bases separated the two germline ends. Germline V gene data show CDR1 as MNHEY and CDR2 as SMNVEV (reference sequence). This CDR3 contains 14 residues.

The chain links TRBV7-9 to TRBJ2-7, with 8 bases aligning to TRBD1. Germline V gene lookup returns CDR1 SEHNR and CDR2 FQNEAQ (reference sequence). The CDR3 is made up of 15 amino acids. Trimming removed 5 bases from V and 0 bases from J; junction bases left unmatched: 6. The CDR3 spells CASSPRDRNSYEQYF. The CDR3 bases are TGTGCCAGCAGCCCCCGGGACAGGAACTCCTACGAGCAGTACTTC.

The chain uses TRBV27 and TRBJ1-1; D unresolved. CDR3 length equals 14 residues. Germline CDR1 MNHEY, CDR2 SMNVEV (reference sequence). With 4 bases removed from V and 4 bases from J, the gap between germline ends came to 13 bases. This chain's CDR3 is CASSSPGRGTEAFF. CDR3 sequence (DNA): TGTGCCAGCAGTTCCCCCGGTCGTGGCACTGAAGCTTTCTTT.